These 8 T cell receptor beta chains share one sample of origin, sequenced in a study of blood T cell repertoires in COVID-19. The assay was immunoSEQ multiplex PCR, and TCRdb's table has in-frame clones only and misses some. The sample yields around 230,000 clones, around four fifths seen once. Sequenced sample: PBMCs or T cells enriched from blood (not recorded which). All receptors come from a man aged 40-49 years who had recovered from COVID-19.

V and J are TRBV3-1 (or the pseudogene TRBV3-2) and TRBJ2-3; no reliable D call. The V end was cut by 2 bases, the J end by 6 bases, with 9 bases between. The CDR3 runs 13 residues. Germline assignment: CDR1 LGHDT and CDR2 YNNKEL (reference sequence). The CDR3 is CASSQRGADTQYF. CDR3 bases: TGTGCCAGCAGCCAAAGAGGAGCGGATACGCAGTATTTT.

V is TRBV5-6 and J is TRBJ1-6; the match to TRBD1 covers 7 bases. Trimming took 5 bases from V and 10 from J; bases not matched to a gene: 9. The CDR3 is 14 residues long. In germline, CDR1 is SGHDT, CDR2 YYEEEE. This chain's CDR3 is CASSPTGEPSPLHF. In DNA form, the CDR3 reads TGTGCCAGCAGTCCTACAGGGGAGCCATCACCCCTCCACTTT.

This clone came up once. V usage is TRBV28 and J usage is TRBJ1-1, with 9 bases aligning to TRBD1. Germline CDR1 reads MDHEN; CDR2 reads SYDVKM. This CDR3 is built from 13 residues. V lost 3 bases and J lost 4; bases outside the gene matches: 0. The CDR3 reads CASSLTGGTEAFF. CDR3 sequence (DNA): TGTGCCAGCAGTTTGACAGGGGGCACTGAAGCTTTCTTT.

The genes are TRBV5-5 and TRBJ2-1, with 11 bases identical to TRBD2. The CDR3 extends over 17 amino acids. After removal of 0 bases from V and 7 bases from J, the junction contained 9 bases not matched to a gene. Germline assignment: CDR1 SGHKS and CDR2 YYEKEE (reference sequence). CDR3 nucleotide sequence: TGTGCCAGCAGCTTGGCGGCTAGCGGGGGGTTCAGGAATGAGCAGTTCTTC. Its translation is CASSLAASGGFRNEQFF.

The chain links TRBV3-1 (or the pseudogene TRBV3-2) to TRBJ2-2, with D perhaps matching TRBD2 (5 bases). Germline loops: CDR1 LGHDT, CDR2 YNNKEL (reference sequence). Deletions cut 5 bases from V and 5 bases from J, with 9 bases between. The CDR3 spans 13 residues. CDR3 sequence reads: CASSGRETGELFF. In DNA form, the CDR3 reads TGTGCCAGCAGCGGAAGGGAGACCGGGGAGCTGTTTTTT.

The chain's CDR3 is CATSTSGGYATQYF. CDR3 sequence (DNA): TGTGCCACCAGCACTAGCGGGGGGTATGCCACGCAGTATTTT. The gene calls are TRBV15 and TRBJ2-3; TRBD2 aligns across 11 bases. This CDR3 spans 14 amino acids. With 4 bases clipped from V and 9 bases from J, the junction kept 6 bases outside the gene matches. Germline CDR1 reads LNHNV; CDR2 reads YYDKDF (reference sequence).

The gene calls are TRBV9 and TRBJ2-5; TRBD1 is a possible D gene (5 bases). CDR3 length: 13 residues. The V end lost 3 bases, the J end lost 5 bases, and 11 bases lay between the germline ends. The germline gives CDR1 SGDLS, CDR2 YYNGEE. The CDR3 here is CASSGRVSETQYF. The CDR3 DNA is TGTGCCAGCAGCGGCAGGGTGTCTGAGACCCAGTACTTC. Complete variable domain (other parts from reference TRBV9 and TRBJ2-5): DSGVTQTPKHLITATGQRVTLRCSPRSGDLSVYWYQQSLDQGLQFLIQYYNGEERAKGNILERFSAQQFPDLHSELNLSSLELGDSALYFCASSGRVSETQYFGPGTRLLVL.

The chain joins TRBV2 to TRBJ1-1, with 9 bases matching TRBD1. Germline values: CDR1 SNHLY, CDR2 FYNNEI. V lost 4 bases to trimming and J lost 5 bases; unmatched junction nucleotides: 2. This CDR3 has 13 residues. The CDR3 loop is CASSADRGTEAFF. CDR3 DNA: TGTGCCAGCAGTGCGGACAGGGGAACTGAAGCTTTCTTT.